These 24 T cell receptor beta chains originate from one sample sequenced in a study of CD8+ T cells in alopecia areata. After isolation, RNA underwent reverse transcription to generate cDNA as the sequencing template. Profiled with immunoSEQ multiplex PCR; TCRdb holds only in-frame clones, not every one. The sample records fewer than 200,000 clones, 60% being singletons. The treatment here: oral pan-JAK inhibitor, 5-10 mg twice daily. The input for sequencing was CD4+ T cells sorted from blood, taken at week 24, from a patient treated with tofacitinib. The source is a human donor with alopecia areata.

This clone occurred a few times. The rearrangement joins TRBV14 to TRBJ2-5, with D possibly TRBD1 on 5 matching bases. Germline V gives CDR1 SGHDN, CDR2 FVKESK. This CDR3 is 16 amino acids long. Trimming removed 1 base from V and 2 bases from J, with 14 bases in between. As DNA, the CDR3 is TGTGCCAGCAGCCAAGGACGACAGAGCCGACAAGAGACCCAGTACTTC. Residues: CASSQGRQSRQETQYF. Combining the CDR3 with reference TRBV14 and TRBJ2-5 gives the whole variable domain EAGVTQFPSHSVIEKGQTVTLRCDPISGHDNLYWYRRVMGKEIKFLLHFVKESKQDESGMPNNRFLAERTGGTYSTLKVQPAELEDSGVYFCASSQGRQSRQETQYFGPGTRLLVL.

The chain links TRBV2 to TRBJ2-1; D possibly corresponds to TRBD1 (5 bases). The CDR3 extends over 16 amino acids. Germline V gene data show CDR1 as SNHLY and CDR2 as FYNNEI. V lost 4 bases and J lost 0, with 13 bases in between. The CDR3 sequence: CASSGGAATSYNEQFF. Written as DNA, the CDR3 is TGTGCCAGCAGTGGGGGCGCGGCAACCTCCTACAATGAGCAGTTCTTC.

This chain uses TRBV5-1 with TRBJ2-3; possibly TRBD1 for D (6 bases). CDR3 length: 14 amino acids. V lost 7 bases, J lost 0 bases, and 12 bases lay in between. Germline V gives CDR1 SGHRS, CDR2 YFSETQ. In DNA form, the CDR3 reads TGCGCCAGCCTCAGGGGATCTAGCACAGATACGCAGTATTTT. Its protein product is CASLRGSSTDTQYF.

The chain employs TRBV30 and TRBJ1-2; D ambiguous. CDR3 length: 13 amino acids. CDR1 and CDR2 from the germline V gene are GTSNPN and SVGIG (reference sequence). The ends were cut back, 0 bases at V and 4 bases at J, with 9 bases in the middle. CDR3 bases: TGTGCCTGGAGTGTACTTCAGACCTATGGCTACACCTTC. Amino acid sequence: CAWSVLQTYGYTF.

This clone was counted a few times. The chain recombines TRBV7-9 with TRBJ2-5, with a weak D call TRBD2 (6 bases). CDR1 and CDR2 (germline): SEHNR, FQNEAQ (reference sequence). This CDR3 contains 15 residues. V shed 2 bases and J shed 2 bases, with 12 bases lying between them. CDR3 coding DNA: TGTGCCAGCAGCTTACCCCGGGGGAGGCAAGAGACCCAGTACTTC. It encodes CASSLPRGRQETQYF.

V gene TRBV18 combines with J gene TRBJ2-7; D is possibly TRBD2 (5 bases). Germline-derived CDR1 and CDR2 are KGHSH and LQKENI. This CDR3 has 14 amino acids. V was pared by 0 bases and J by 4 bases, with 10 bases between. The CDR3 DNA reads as TGTGCCAGCTCACCACCTTTCGGAGGATACGAGCAGTACTTC. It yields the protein CASSPPFGGYEQYF. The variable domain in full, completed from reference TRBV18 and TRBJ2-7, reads NAGVMQNPRHLVRRRGQEARLRCSPMKGHSHVYWYRQLPEEGLKFMVYLQKENIIDESGMPKERFSAEFPKEGPSILRIQQVVRGDSAAYFCASSPPFGGYEQYFGPGTRLTVT.

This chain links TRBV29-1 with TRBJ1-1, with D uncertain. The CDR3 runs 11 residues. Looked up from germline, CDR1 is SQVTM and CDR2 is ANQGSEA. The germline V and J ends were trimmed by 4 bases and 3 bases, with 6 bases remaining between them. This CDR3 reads CSVAMDTEAFF. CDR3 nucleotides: TGCAGCGTTGCAATGGACACTGAAGCTTTCTTT.

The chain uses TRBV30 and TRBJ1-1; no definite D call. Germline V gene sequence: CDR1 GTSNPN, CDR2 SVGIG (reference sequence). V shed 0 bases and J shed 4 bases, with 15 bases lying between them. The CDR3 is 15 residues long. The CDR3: CAWSVQGGWVTEAFF. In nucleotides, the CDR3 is TGTGCCTGGAGTGTACAAGGCGGGTGGGTCACTGAAGCTTTCTTT.

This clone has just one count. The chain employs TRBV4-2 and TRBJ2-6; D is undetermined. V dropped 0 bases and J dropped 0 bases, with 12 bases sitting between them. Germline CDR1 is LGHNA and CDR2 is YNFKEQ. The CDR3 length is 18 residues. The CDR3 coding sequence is TGTGCCAGCAGCCAAGATCCCCATTTCTCCTCTGGGGCCAACGTCCTGACTTTC. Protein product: CASSQDPHFSSGANVLTF.

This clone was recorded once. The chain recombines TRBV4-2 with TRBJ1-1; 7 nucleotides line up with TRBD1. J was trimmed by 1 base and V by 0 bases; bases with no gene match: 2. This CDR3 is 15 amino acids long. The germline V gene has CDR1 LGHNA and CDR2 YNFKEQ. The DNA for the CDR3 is TGTGCCAGCAGCCAAGATCGACAGGGGAACACTGAAGCTTTCTTT. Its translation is CASSQDRQGNTEAFF.

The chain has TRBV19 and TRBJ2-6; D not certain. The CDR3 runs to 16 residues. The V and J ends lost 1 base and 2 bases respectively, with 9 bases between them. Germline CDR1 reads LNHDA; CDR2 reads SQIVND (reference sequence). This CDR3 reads CASSIGGYTGANVLTF. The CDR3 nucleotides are TGTGCCAGTAGTATAGGAGGCTACACTGGGGCCAACGTCCTGACTTTC.

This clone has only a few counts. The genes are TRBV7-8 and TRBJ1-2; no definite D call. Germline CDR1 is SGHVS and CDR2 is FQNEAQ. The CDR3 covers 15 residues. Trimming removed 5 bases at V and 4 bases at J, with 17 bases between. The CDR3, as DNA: TGTGCCAGCAGCCCCCGGCTTCTCAACGGCTATGGCTACACCTTC. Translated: CASSPRLLNGYGYTF.

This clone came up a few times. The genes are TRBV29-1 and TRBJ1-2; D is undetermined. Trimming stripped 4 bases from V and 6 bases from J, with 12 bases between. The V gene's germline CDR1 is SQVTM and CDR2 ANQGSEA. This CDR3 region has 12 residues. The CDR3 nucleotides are TGCAGCGTTGTTTTGGGCCCTCATGGCTACACCTTC. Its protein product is CSVVLGPHGYTF.

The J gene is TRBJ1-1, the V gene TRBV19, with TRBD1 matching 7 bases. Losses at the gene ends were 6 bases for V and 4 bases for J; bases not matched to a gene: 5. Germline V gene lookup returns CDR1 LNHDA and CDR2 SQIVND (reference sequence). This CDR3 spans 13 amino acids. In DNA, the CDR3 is TGTGCCAGTAGCTACAGGGGTTCCACTGAAGCTTTCTTT. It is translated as CASSYRGSTEAFF.

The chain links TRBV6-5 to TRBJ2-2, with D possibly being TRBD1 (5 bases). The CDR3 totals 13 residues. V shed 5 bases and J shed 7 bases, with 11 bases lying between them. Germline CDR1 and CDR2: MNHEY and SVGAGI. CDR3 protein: CASSRARGGELFF. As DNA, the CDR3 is TGTGCCAGCAGTAGAGCAAGGGGCGGGGAGCTGTTTTTT.

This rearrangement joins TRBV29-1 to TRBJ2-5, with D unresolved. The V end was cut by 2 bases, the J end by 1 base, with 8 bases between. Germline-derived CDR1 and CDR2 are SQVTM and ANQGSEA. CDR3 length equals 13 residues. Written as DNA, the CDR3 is TGCAGCGTTGAAATGGCCGGCCAAGAGACCCAGTACTTC. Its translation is CSVEMAGQETQYF.

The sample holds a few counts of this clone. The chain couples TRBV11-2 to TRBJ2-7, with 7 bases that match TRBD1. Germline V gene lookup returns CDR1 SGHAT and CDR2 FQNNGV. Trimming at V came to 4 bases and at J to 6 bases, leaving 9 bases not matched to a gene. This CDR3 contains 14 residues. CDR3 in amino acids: CASSSHRGAVEQYF. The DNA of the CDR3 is TGTGCCAGCAGCTCGCACAGGGGTGCGGTCGAGCAGTACTTC.

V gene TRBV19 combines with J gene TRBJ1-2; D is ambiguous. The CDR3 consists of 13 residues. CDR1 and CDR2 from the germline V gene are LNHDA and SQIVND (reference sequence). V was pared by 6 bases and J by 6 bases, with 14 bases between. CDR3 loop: CASRFTVGDGYTF. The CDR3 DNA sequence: TGTGCCAGTAGGTTTACTGTTGGGGATGGCTACACCTTC.

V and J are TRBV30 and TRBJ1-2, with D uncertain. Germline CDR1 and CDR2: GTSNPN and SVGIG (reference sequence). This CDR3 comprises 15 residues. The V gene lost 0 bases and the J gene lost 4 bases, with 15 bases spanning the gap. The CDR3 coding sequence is TGTGCCTGGAGTGTGGCCCTGAGGTCCGCCTATGGCTACACCTTC. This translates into CAWSVALRSAYGYTF.

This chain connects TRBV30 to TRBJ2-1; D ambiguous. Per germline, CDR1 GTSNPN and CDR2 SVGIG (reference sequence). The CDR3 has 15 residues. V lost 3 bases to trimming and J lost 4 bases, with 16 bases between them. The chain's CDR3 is CAWRVAFQPYNEQFF. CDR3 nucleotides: TGTGCCTGGAGAGTGGCATTCCAGCCATACAATGAGCAGTTCTTC.

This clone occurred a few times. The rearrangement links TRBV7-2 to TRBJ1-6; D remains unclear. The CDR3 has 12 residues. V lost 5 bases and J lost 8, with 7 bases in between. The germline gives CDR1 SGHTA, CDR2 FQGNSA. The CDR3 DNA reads TGTGCCAGCAGCCCGAGGGATTCACCCCTCCACTTT. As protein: CASSPRDSPLHF.

CDR3 region: CSVEATVGYEQYF. CDR3 coding DNA: TGCAGCGTTGAAGCGACAGTAGGCTACGAGCAGTACTTC. The chain links TRBV29-1 to TRBJ2-7, with TRBD1 as a possible D gene (5 bases). Trimming removed 1 base from V and 3 bases from J, with 10 bases in between. Germline V CDR1 and CDR2: SQVTM, ANQGSEA. This CDR3 has 13 amino acids.

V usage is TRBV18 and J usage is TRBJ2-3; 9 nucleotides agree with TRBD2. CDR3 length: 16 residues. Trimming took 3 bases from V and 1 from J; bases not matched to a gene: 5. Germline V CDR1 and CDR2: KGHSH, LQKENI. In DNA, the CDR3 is TGTGCCAGCTCACCGGCAGCGGGGGGCCGCACAGATACGCAGTATTTT. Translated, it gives CASSPAAGGRTDTQYF. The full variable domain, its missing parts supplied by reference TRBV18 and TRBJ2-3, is NAGVMQNPRHLVRRRGQEARLRCSPMKGHSHVYWYRQLPEEGLKFMVYLQKENIIDESGMPKERFSAEFPKEGPSILRIQQVVRGDSAAYFCASSPAAGGRTDTQYFGPGTRLTVL.

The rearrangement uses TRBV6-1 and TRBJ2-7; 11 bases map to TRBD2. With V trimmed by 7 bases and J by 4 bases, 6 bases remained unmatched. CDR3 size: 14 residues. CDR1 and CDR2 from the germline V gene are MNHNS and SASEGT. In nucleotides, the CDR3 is TGTGCCAGCACGGCGGCTAGCGGGGGGTACGAGCAGTACTTC. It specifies CASTAASGGYEQYF.